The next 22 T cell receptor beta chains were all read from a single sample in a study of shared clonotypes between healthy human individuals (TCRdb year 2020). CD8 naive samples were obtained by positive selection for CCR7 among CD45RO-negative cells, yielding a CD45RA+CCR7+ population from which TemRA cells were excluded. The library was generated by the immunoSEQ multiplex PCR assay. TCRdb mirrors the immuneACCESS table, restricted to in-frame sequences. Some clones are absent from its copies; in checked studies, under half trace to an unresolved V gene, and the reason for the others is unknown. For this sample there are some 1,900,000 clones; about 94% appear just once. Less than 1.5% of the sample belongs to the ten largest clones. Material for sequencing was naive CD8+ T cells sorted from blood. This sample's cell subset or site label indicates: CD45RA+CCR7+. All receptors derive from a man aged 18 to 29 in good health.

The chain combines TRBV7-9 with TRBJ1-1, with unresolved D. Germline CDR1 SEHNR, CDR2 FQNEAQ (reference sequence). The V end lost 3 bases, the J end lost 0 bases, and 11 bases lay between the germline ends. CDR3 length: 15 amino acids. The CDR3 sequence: CASSFSPAMNTEAFF. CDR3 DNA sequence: TGTGCCAGCAGCTTCTCGCCGGCTATGAACACTGAAGCTTTCTTT.

CDR3 sequence (DNA): TGTGCCAGCAGGCCAGGGGGCGTCTATCAGCCCCAGCATTTT. It yields the protein CASRPGGVYQPQHF. The chain combines TRBV6-1 with TRBJ1-5; 8 bases line up with TRBD1. Losses at the gene ends were 6 bases for V and 5 bases for J; bases not matched to a gene: 6. CDR3 size: 14 residues. Germline CDR1 reads MNHNS; CDR2 reads SASEGT.

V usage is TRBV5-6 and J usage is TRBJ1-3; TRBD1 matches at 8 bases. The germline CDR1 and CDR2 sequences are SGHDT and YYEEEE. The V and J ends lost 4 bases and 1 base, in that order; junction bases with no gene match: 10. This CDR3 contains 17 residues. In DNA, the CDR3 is TGTGCCAGCAGCCGTGACAGGGGATCGATTTCTGGAAACACCATATATTTT. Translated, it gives CASSRDRGSISGNTIYF. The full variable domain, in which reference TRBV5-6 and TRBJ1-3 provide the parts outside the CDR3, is DAGVTQSPTHLIKTRGQQVTLRCSPKSGHDTVSWYQQALGQGPQFIFQYYEEEERQRGNFPDRFSGHQFPNYSSELNVNALLLGDSALYLCASSRDRGSISGNTIYFGEGSWLTVV.

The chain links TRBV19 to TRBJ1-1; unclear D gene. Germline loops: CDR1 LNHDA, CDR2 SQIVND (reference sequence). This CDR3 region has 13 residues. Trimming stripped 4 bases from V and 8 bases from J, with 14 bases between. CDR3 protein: CASSTRTATEAFF. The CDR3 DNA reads TGTGCCAGTAGTACCCGGACGGCCACAGAAGCTTTCTTT. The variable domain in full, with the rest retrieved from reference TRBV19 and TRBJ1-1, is DGGITQSPKYLFRKEGQNVTLSCEQNLNHDAMYWYRQDPGQGLRLIYYSQIVNDFQKGDIAEGYSVSREKKESFPLTVTSAQKNPTAFYLCASSTRTATEAFFGQGTRLTVV.

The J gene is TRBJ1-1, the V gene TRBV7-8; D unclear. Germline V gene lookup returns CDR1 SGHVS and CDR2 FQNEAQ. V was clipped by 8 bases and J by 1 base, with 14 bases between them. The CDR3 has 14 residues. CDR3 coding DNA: TGTGCCAGCCTCCTTGATGGGGAGAACACTGAAGCTTTCTTT. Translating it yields CASLLDGENTEAFF.

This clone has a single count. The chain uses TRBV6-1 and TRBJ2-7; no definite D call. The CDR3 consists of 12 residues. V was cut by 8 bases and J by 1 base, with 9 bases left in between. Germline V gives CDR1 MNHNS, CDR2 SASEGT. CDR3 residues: CASLTESYEQYF. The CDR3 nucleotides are TGTGCCAGCCTGACGGAGTCCTACGAGCAGTACTTC.

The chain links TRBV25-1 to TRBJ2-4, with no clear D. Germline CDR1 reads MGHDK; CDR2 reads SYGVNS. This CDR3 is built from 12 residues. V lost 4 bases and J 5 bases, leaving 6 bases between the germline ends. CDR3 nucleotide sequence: TGTGCCAGCAGTGTCACGGAAAACATTCAGTACTTC. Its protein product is CASSVTENIQYF.

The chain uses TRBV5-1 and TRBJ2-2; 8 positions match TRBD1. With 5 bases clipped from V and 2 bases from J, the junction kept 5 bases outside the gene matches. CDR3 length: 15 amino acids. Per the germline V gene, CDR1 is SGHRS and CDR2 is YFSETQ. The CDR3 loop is CASRHGTGNTGELFF. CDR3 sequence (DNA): TGCGCCAGCAGACACGGGACAGGTAACACCGGGGAGCTGTTTTTT.

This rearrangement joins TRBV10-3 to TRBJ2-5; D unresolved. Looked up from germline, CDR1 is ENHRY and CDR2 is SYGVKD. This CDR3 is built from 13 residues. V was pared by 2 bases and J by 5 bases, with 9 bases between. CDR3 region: CAISEHAWETQYF. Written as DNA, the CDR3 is TGTGCCATCAGTGAGCATGCTTGGGAGACCCAGTACTTC.

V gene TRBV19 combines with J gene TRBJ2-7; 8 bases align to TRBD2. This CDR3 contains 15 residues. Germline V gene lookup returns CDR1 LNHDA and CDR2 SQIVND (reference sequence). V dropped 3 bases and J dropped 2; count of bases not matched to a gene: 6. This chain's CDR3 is CASSMGSGGPYEQYF. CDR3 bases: TGTGCCAGTAGTATGGGATCGGGGGGGCCCTACGAGCAGTACTTC.

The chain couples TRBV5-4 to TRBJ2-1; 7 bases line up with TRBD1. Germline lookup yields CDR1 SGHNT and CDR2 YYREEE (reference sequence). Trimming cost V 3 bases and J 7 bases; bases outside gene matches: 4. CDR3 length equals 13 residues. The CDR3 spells CASSSGTVNEQFF. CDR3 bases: TGTGCCAGCAGCTCCGGGACAGTGAATGAGCAGTTCTTC.

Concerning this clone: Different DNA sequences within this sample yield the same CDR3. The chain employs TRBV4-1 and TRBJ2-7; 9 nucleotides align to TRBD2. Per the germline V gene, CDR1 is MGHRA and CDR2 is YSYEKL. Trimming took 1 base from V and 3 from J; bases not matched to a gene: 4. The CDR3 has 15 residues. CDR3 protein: CASSQVLAGFYEQYF. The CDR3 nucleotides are TGCGCCAGCAGCCAAGTCCTAGCGGGGTTCTACGAGCAGTACTTC.

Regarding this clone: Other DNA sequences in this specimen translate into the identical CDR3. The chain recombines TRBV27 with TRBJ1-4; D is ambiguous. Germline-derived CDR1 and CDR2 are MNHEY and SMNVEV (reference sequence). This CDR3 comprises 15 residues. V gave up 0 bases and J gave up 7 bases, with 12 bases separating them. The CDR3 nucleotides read TGTGCCAGCAGTTTATCACCCGGGCTAGGTGAAAAACTGTTTTTT. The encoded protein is CASSLSPGLGEKLFF. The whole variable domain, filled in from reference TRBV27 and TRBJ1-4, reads EAQVTQNPRYLITVTGKKLTVTCSQNMNHEYMSWYRQDPGLGLRQIYYSMNVEVTDKGDVPEGYKVSRKEKRNFPLILESPSPNQTSLYFCASSLSPGLGEKLFFGSGTQLSVL.

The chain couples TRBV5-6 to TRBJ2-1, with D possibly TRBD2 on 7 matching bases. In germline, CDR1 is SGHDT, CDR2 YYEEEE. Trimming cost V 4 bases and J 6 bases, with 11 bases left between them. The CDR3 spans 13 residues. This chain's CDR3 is CASSAAGANEQFF. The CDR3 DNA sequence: TGTGCCAGCAGCGCGGCGGGGGCCAATGAGCAGTTCTTC.

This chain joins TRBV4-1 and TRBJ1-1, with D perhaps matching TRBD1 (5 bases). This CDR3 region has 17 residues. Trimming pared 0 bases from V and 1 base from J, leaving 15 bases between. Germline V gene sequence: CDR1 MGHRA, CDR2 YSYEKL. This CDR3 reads CASSQESSGRGNTEAFF. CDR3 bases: TGCGCCAGCAGCCAAGAAAGTTCGGGAAGGGGGAACACTGAAGCTTTCTTT.

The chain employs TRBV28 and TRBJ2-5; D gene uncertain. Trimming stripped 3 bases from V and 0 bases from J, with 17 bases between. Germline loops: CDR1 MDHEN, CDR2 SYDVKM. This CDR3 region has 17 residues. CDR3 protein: CASSFRRSILYQETQYF. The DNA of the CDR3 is TGTGCCAGCAGTTTTAGGCGAAGCATCTTGTACCAAGAGACCCAGTACTTC.

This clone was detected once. CDR3 residues: CASSDWTGDEQFF. The DNA of the CDR3 is TGCGCCAGCAGTGATTGGACAGGGGATGAGCAGTTCTTC. The V call is TRBV10-2, the J call TRBJ2-1, with 9 positions matching TRBD1. The CDR3 is 13 amino acids. With 3 bases clipped from V and 8 bases from J, the junction kept 2 bases outside the gene matches. In germline, CDR1 is WSHSY, CDR2 SAAADI.

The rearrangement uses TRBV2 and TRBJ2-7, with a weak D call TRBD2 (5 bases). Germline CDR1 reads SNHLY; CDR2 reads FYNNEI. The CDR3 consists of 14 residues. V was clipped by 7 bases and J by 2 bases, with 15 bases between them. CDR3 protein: CASTGVSEAYEQYF. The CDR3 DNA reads TGTGCCAGCACCGGAGTTAGCGAGGCCTACGAGCAGTACTTC.

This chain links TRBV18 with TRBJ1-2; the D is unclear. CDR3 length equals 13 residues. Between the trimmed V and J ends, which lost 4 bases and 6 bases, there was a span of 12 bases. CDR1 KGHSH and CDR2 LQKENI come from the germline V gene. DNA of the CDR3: TGTGCCAGCTCACTTCCGGGAAGGAATGGCTACACCTTC. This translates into CASSLPGRNGYTF.

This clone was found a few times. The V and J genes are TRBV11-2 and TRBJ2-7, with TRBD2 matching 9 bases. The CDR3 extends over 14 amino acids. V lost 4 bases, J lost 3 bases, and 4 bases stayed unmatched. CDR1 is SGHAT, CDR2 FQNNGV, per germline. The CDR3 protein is CASSSQAGGYEQYF. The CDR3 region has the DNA TGTGCCAGCAGCTCCCAAGCGGGAGGCTACGAGCAGTACTTC. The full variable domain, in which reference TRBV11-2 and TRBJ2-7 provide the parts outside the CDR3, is EAGVAQSPRYKIIEKRQSVAFWCNPISGHATLYWYQQILGQGPKLLIQFQNNGVVDDSQLPKDRFSAERLKGVDSTLKIQPAKLEDSAVYLCASSSQAGGYEQYFGPGTRLTVT.

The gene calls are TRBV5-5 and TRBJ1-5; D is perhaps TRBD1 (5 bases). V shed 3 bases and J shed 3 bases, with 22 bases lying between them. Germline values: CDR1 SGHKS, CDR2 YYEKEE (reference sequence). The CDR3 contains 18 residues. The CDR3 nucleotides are TGTGCCAGCAGCTCCGGAGGTATACGGGGCCTAGTCAATCAGCCCCAGCATTTT. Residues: CASSSGGIRGLVNQPQHF.

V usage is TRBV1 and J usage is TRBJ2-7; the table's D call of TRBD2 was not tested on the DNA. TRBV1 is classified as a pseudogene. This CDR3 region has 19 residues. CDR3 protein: CTSSQDPIPSGSTTREQYF. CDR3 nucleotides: TGCACCAGCAGCCAAGATCCGATTCCGAGCGGCTCTACTACAAGGGAGCAGTACTTC.